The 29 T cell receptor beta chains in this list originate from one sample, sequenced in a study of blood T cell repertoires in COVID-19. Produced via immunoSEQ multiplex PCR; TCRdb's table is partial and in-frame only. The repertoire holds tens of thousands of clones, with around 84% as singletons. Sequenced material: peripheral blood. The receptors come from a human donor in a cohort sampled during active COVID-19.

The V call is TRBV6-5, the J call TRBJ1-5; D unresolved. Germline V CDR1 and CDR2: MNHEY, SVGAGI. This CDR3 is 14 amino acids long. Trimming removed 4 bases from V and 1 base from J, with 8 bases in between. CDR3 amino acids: CASSSGFSNQPQHF. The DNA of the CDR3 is TGTGCCAGCAGTTCAGGTTTCAGCAATCAGCCCCAGCATTTT.

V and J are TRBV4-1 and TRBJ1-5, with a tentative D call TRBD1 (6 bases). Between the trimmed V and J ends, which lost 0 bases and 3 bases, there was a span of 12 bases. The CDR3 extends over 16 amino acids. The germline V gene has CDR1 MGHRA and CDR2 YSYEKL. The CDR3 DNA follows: TGCGCCAGCAGCCAAGAAACGGGACACATCAATCAGCCCCAGCATTTT. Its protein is CASSQETGHINQPQHF.

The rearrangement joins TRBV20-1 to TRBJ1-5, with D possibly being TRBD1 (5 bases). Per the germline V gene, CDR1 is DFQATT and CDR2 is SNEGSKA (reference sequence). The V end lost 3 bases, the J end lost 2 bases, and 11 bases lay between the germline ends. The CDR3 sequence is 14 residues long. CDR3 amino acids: CSASRGDRNQPQHF. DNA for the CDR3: TGCAGTGCTAGTCGGGGGGATCGCAATCAGCCCCAGCATTTT.

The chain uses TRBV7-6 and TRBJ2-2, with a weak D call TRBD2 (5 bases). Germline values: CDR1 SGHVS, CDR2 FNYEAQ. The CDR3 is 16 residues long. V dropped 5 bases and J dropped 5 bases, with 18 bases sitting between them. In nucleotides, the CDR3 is TGTGCCAGCAGCCCCGCCTTTGGCAGGAGGACCGGGGAGCTGTTTTTT. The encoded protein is CASSPAFGRRTGELFF.

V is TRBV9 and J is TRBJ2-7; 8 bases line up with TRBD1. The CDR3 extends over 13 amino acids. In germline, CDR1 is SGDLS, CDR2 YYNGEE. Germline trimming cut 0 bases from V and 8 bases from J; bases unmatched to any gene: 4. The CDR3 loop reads CASSVGGTGKQYF. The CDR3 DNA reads TGTGCCAGCAGCGTAGGTGGGACAGGAAAGCAGTACTTC.

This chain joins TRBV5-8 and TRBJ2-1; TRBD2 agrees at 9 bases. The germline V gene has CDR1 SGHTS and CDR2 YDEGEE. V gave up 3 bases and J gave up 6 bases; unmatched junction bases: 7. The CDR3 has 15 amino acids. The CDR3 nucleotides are TGTGCCAGCAGCTCGGGTGCTAGCGGGGCCAATGAGCAGTTCTTC. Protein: CASSSGASGANEQFF.

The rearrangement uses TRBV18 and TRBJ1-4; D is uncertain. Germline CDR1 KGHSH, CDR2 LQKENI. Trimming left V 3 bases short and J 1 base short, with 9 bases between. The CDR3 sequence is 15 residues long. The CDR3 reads CASSPGVITNEKLFF. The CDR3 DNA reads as TGTGCCAGCTCACCGGGCGTTATAACTAATGAAAAACTGTTTTTT.

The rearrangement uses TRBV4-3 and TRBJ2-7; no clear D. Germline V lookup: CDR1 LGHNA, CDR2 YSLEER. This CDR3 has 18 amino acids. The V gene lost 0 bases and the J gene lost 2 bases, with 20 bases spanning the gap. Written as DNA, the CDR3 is TGCGCCAGCAGCCAAGATAGAGGCCCCGCCCCCGCCACCTACGAGCAGTACTTC. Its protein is CASSQDRGPAPATYEQYF.

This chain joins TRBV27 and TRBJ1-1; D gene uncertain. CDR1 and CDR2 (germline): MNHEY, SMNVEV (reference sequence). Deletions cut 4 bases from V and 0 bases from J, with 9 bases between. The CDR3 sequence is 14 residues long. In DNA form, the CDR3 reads TGTGCCAGCAGTTCCGGTCTCATGAACACTGAAGCTTTCTTT. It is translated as CASSSGLMNTEAFF.

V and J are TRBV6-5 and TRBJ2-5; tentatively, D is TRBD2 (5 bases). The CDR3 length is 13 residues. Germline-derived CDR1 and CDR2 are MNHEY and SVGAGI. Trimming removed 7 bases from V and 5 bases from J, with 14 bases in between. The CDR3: CASTYAGGETQYF. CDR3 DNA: TGTGCCAGCACTTATGCGGGTGGGGAGACCCAGTACTTC.

The CDR3 DNA reads as TGTGCCAGCAGCTTGGGTCCCTCGAACACTGAAGCTTTCTTT. Protein product: CASSLGPSNTEAFF. V and J are TRBV5-4 and TRBJ1-1; D ambiguous. The CDR3 runs 14 residues. The ends were cut back, 0 bases at V and 1 base at J, with 7 bases in the middle. Germline CDR1 SGHNT, CDR2 YYREEE (reference sequence).

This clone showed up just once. In DNA, the CDR3 is TGCGCCCCCCAACGGGCGGGTTTAACCGGGGAGCTGTTTTTT. This encodes CAPQRAGLTGELFF. The chain carries TRBV10-1 and TRBJ2-2; maybe TRBD2 (5 bases). Germline values: CDR1 WNHNN, CDR2 SYGVQD (reference sequence). CDR3 length: 14 amino acids. Trimming pared 11 bases from V and 5 bases from J, leaving 18 bases between.

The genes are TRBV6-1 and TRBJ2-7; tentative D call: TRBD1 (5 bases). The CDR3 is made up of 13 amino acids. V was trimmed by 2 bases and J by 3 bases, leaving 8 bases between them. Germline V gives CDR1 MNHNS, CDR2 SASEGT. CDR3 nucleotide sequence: TGTGCCAGCAGTGAACTCAGGGTCTACGAGCAGTACTTC. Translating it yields CASSELRVYEQYF.

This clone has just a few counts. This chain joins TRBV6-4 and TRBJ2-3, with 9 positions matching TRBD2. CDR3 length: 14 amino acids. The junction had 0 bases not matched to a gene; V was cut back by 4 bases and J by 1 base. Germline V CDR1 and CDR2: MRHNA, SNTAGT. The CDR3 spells CASSASGGTDTQYF. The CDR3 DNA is TGTGCCAGCAGTGCTAGCGGGGGCACAGATACGCAGTATTTT.

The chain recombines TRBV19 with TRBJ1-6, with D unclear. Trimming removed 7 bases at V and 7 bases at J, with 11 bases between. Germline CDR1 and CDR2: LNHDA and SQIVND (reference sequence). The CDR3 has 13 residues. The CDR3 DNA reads TGTGCCAGTAATCGTCGAGAGAATTCACCCCTCCACTTT. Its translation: CASNRRENSPLHF.

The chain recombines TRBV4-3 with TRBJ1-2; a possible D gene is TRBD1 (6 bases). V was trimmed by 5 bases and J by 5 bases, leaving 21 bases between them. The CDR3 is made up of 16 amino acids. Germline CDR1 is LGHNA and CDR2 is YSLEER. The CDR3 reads CASSSNRVTGGYGYTF. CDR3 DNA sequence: TGCGCCAGCAGCTCGAACAGGGTCACCGGGGGGTATGGCTACACCTTC.

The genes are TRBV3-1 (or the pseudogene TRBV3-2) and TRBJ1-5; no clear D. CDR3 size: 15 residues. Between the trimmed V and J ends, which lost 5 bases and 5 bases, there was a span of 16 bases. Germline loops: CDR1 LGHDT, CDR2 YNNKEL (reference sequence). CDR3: CASSSGDGGHQPQHF. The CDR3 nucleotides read TGTGCCAGCAGCTCAGGTGACGGTGGGCATCAGCCCCAGCATTTT.

The CDR3 DNA is TGTGCCAGCAGCCAAGTCGGAGGGAGGGGATCCTACAATGAGCAGTTCTTC. Translation: CASSQVGGRGSYNEQFF. V usage is TRBV3-1 (or the pseudogene TRBV3-2) and J usage is TRBJ2-1; 7 positions agree with TRBD2. Germline lookup yields CDR1 LGHDT and CDR2 YNNKEL (reference sequence). The CDR3 has 17 amino acids. V lost 1 base, J lost 1 base, and 7 bases stayed unmatched.

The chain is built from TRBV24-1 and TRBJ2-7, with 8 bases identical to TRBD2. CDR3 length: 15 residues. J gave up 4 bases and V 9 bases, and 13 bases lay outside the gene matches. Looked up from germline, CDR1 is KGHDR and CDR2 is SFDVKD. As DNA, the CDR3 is TGTGCCACCGGCGCAACAAGCGGGAGTATGTACGAGCAGTACTTC. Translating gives CATGATSGSMYEQYF.

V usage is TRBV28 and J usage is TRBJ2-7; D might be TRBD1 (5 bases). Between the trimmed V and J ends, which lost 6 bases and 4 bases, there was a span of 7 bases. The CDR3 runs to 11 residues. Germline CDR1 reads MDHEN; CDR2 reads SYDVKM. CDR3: CASSHRYEQYF. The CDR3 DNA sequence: TGTGCCAGCAGCCACAGGTACGAGCAGTACTTC.

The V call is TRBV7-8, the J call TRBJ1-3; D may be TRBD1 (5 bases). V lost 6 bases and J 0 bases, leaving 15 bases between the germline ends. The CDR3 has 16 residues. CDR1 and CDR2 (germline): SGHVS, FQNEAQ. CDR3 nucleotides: TGTGCCAGCAGTACACAGACAGTCGCCTCTGGAAACACCATATATTTT. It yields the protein CASSTQTVASGNTIYF. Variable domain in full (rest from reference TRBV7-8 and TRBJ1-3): GAGVSQSPRYKVAKRGQDVALRCDPISGHVSLFWYQQALGQGPEFLTYFQNEAQLDKSGLPSDRFFAERPEGSVSTLKIQRTQQEDSAVYLCASSTQTVASGNTIYFGEGSWLTVV.

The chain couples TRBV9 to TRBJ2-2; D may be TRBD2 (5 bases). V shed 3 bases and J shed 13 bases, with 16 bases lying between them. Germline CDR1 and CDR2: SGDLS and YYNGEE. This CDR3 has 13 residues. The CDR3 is CASSDPRGIRLFF. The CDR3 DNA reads TGTGCCAGCAGCGACCCCCGGGGAATCCGGCTGTTTTTT.

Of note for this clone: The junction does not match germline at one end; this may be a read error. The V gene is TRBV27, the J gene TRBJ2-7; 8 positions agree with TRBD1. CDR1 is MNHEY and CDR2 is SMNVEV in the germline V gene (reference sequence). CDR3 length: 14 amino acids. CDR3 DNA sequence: TGTGCCGGCAGTTTATCAGGGGGCACCTACGAGCAGTACTTC. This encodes CAGSLSGGTYEQYF.

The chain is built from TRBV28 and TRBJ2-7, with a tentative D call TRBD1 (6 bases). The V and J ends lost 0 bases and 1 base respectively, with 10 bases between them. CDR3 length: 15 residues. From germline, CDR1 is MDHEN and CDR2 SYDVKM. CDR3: CASSLWDSWSYEQYF. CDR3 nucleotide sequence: TGTGCCAGCAGTTTATGGGACAGTTGGTCCTACGAGCAGTACTTC.

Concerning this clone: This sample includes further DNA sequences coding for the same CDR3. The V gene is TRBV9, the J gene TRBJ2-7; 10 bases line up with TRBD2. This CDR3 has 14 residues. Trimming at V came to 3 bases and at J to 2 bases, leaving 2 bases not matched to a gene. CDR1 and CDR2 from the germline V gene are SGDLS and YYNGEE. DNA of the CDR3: TGTGCCAGCAGCGCAAGCGGGAGGGCCTACGAGCAGTACTTC. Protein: CASSASGRAYEQYF.

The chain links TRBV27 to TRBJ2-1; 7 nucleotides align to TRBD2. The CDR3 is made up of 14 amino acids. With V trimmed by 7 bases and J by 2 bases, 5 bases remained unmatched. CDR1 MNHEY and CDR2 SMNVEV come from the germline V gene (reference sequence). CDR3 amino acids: CASTMGGAYNEQFF. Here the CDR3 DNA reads TGTGCCAGCACCATGGGGGGGGCCTACAATGAGCAGTTCTTC.

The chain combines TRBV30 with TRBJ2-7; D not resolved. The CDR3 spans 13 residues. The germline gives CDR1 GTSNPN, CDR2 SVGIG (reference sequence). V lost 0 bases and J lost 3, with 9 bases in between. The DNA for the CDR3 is TGTGCCTGGAGTGTTGCGAGCCACTACGAGCAGTACTTC. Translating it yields CAWSVASHYEQYF.

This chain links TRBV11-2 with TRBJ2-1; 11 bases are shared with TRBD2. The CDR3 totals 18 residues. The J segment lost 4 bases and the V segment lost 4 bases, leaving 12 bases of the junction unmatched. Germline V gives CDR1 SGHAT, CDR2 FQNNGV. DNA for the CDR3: TGTGCCAGCAGCTATACCCTCCCGGGGACTAGCGGTTACAATGAGCAGTTCTTC. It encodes CASSYTLPGTSGYNEQFF. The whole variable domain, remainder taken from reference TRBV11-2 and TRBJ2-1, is EAGVAQSPRYKIIEKRQSVAFWCNPISGHATLYWYQQILGQGPKLLIQFQNNGVVDDSQLPKDRFSAERLKGVDSTLKIQPAKLEDSAVYLCASSYTLPGTSGYNEQFFGPGTRLTVL.

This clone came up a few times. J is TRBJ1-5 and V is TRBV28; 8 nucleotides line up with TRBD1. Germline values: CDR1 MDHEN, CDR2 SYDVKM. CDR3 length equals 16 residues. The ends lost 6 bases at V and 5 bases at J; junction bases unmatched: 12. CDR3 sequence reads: CASSPGPGTGDQPQHF. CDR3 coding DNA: TGTGCCAGCAGCCCCGGACCCGGGACAGGAGATCAGCCCCAGCATTTT.